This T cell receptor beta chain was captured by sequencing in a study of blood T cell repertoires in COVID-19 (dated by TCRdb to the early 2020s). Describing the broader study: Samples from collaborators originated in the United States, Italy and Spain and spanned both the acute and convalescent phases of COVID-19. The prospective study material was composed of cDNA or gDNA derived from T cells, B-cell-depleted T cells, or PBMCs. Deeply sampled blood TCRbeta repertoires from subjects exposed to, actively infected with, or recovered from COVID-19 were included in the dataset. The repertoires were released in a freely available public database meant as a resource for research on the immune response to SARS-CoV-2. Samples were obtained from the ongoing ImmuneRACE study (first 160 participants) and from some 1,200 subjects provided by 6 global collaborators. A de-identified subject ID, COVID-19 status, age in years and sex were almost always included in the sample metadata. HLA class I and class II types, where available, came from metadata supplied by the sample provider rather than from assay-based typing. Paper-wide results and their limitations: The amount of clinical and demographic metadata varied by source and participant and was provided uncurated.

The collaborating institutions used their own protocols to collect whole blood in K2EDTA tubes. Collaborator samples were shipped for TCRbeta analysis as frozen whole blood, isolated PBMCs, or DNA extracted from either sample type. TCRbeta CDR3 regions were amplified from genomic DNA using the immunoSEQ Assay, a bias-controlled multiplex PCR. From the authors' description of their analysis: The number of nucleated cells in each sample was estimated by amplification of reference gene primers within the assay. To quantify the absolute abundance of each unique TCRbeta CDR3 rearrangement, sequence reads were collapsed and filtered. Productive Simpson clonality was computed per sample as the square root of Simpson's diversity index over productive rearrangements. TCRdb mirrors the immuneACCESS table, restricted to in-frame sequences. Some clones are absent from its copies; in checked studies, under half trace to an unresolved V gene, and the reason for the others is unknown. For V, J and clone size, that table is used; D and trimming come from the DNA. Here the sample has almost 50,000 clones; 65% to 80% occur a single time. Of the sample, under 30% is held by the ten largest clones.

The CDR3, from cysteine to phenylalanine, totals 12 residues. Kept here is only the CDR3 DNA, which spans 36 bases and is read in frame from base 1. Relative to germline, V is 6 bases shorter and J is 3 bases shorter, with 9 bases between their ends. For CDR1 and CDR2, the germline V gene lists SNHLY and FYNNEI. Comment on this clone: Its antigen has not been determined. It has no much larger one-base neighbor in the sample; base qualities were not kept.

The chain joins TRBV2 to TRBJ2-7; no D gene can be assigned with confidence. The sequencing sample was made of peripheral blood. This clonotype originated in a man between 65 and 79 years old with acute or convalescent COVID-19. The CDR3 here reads CASRVQDYEQYF. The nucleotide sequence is TGTGCCAGCAGGGTACAAGACTACGAGCAGTACTTC.